This T cell receptor (beta chain) emerged from a study of technical replicates of blood from several donors (TCRdb year 2017). Note on this clone: The antigen it binds to is not known. Qualities for individual bases were not recorded, and no much larger clone is one base off.

Receptor amplification or capture employed the immunoSEQ multiplex PCR assay. TCRdb's version of the immuneACCESS table is confined to in-frame rearrangements and falls short of the full clone set. An unresolved V gene accounts for under half of the shortfall where checked; the remainder is of unknown origin. This sample has roughly 13,000 clones in its table, and approximately 81% of those were observed once. The ten largest clones add up to approximately 10% of the sample. The TCR sequence derives from a human donor in good health. What was sequenced was PBMCs.

The CDR3 here reads CASSPGVRTGVETQYF. The nucleotide sequence is given as TGTGCCAGCAGCCCAGGCGTCAGGACAGGGGTAGAGACCCAGTACTTC. The V and J genes are TRBV14 and TRBJ2-5, with 9 middle bases fitting TRBD1. From its cysteine to its phenylalanine, the CDR3 spans 16 amino acids. Kept here is only the CDR3 DNA, which spans 48 bases and is read in frame from base 1. CDR1 and CDR2 (SGHDN, FVKESK) derive from the germline V gene. The germline V end is reduced by 4 bases and the J end by 4 bases; junction bases left unmatched: 10.